This T cell receptor (beta chain) was captured by sequencing in a study of blood T cell repertoires in COVID-19. Turning to the study itself: Sample material is recorded as cDNA or gDNA derived from T cells, B-cell-depleted T cells, or PBMCs.

Methods used by the authors: Reference gene primer amplification gave nucleated cell count estimates. The assay was immunoSEQ multiplex PCR, and TCRdb's table has in-frame clones only and misses some. V and J calls and clone size are copied from that table; D and trimming were computed from the DNA. The sample has about 36,000 clones; about 82% are singletons. V lost 2 bases to trimming and J lost 5 bases, with 16 bases between them. Germline V gene sequence: CDR1 MNHEY, CDR2 SVGAGI. The CDR3 is 15 amino acids. The sequenced sample consisted of peripheral blood. This receptor was taken from a human donor in a cohort sampled during active COVID-19. The chain couples TRBV6-5 to TRBJ2-7, with D maybe TRBD1 (7 bases). CDR3 bases: TGTGCCAGCAGTTACCCGCTAGGAGGGGGCCACGAGCAGTACTTC. It yields the protein CASSYPLGGGHEQYF.